This T cell receptor beta chain was recovered during a study of cytomegalovirus exposure and HLA in healthy donors. Study-level information: When about 400 donors were genotyped, roughly 80% of them were found to fall in the Caucasian-associated ancestry cluster. The study, taken as a whole, reports: Associated with cytomegalovirus, according to the listing, were about 160 TCR beta chains.

In the case of this clone: No antigen is known for it.

13 Jbeta primers and 60 Vbeta primers were used for the PCR. Clones were sequenced by immunoSEQ multiplex PCR, and TCRdb holds only the in-frame ones, with some missing. The profile shows about 140,000 clones, around 81% of them singletons. Germline values: CDR1 MGHRA, CDR2 YSYEKL. The CDR3 runs 15 residues. The V segment lost 4 bases and the J segment 4 bases; nucleotides outside the gene matches: 5. Sequencing input: PBMCs. The receptor was derived from a male donor in good health and CMV-seronegative. The chain carries TRBV4-1 and TRBJ2-2, with TRBD2 identical over 8 bases. The CDR3 nucleotides read TGCGCCAGCAGCCTAAGCGGGGGAGGCACCGGGGAGCTGTTTTTT. Protein: CASSLSGGGTGELFF.